Below are 10 T cell receptor beta chains sequenced from a single sample in a study of cytomegalovirus exposure and HLA in healthy donors. The repertoire was sequenced with immunoSEQ multiplex PCR; TCRdb's copy has only in-frame clones and lacks some. The top ten hold 1% of the sample, which has roughly 280,000 clones, just over 85% seen once. The source material was PBMCs. All receptors come from a woman aged 18-29 years in good health and CMV-seronegative.

The chain links TRBV4-3 to TRBJ1-5, with D possibly being TRBD1 (6 bases). V lost 0 bases to trimming and J lost 3 bases, with 15 bases between them. The CDR3 covers 17 residues. Germline V gene lookup returns CDR1 LGHNA and CDR2 YSLEER. Here the CDR3 DNA reads TGCGCCAGCAGCCAAGATTTTGCGGGGGCCAACAATCAGCCCCAGCATTTT. It codes for CASSQDFAGANNQPQHF.

This clone was counted between two and nine times. The V and J genes are TRBV12-5 and TRBJ2-6; D is uncertain. The V gene lost 0 bases and the J gene lost 4 bases, with 4 bases spanning the gap. This CDR3 has 14 residues. Germline CDR1 reads LGHNT; CDR2 reads FRNRAP. The chain's CDR3 is CASGLVEGANVLTF. DNA for the CDR3: TGTGCTAGTGGTTTGGTAGAGGGGGCCAACGTCCTGACTTTC.

In the case of this clone: The sample holds other DNA sequences that translate to the same CDR3. J is TRBJ2-7 and V is TRBV18; 7 bases are shared with TRBD1. Germline-derived CDR1 and CDR2 are KGHSH and LQKENI. With 3 bases clipped from V and 2 bases from J, the junction kept 1 base outside the gene matches. The CDR3 spans 13 residues. CDR3 in amino acids: CASSPQGAYEQYF. CDR3 coding DNA: TGTGCCAGCTCACCTCAGGGGGCCTACGAGCAGTACTTC.

The table lists this clone with a few counts. This chain joins TRBV29-1 and TRBJ1-2; D gene ambiguous. The CDR3 sequence is 11 residues long. Germline CDR1 SQVTM, CDR2 ANQGSEA. V dropped 4 bases and J dropped 9 bases, with 12 bases sitting between them. CDR3 in DNA: TGCAGCGTTGTAGGCAGGAGGAGCTACACCTTC. Translating it yields CSVVGRRSYTF.

The chain couples TRBV9 to TRBJ2-7; 16 nucleotides line up with TRBD2. The CDR3 length is 19 residues. J was trimmed by 5 bases and V by 4 bases; bases with no gene match: 15. Germline CDR1 reads SGDLS; CDR2 reads YYNGEE. In DNA, the CDR3 is TGTGCCAGCAGCAACCAAGGGACTAGCGGGGGGGCCAGGGTCCACGAGCAGTACTTC. Its translation: CASSNQGTSGGARVHEQYF.

The chain uses TRBV4-1 and TRBJ1-2; maybe TRBD1 (5 bases). V dropped 4 bases and J dropped 3 bases, with 12 bases sitting between them. Germline V CDR1 and CDR2: MGHRA, YSYEKL. The CDR3 is 14 residues long. Written as DNA, the CDR3 is TGCGCCAGCAGCCCTTTAGAGACAGACTATGGCTACACCTTC. Translation: CASSPLETDYGYTF.

Here the CDR3 DNA reads TGTGCCTTTAAAGTGGCTAGCGTATACGAGCAGTACTTC. It is translated as CAFKVASVYEQYF. The rearrangement joins TRBV2 to TRBJ2-7; D may be TRBD2 (6 bases). V lost 11 bases and J 4 bases, leaving 18 bases between the germline ends. This CDR3 is 13 amino acids long. Looked up from germline, CDR1 is SNHLY and CDR2 is FYNNEI.

The chain recombines TRBV19 with TRBJ1-2, with a weak D call TRBD1 (6 bases). V was trimmed by 3 bases and J by 0 bases, leaving 20 bases between them. Germline CDR1 reads LNHDA; CDR2 reads SQIVND (reference sequence). The CDR3 sequence is 18 residues long. CDR3 residues: CASSMLGASGISNYGYTF. CDR3 coding DNA: TGTGCCAGTAGTATGTTGGGGGCTTCTGGGATTTCTAACTATGGCTACACCTTC.

The chain combines TRBV7-9 with TRBJ2-3; TRBD2 might be the D (5 bases). V was shortened by 4 bases and J by 11 bases, with 16 bases between the two germline ends. This CDR3 contains 13 residues. CDR1 and CDR2 from the germline V gene are SEHNR and FQNEAQ (reference sequence). CDR3 DNA sequence: TGTGCCAGCAGCTATTACCTAGCATGGGAGCAGTATTTT. This sequence encodes CASSYYLAWEQYF.

The V call is TRBV11-2, the J call TRBJ2-7; 9 bases agree with TRBD1. Germline V gene sequence: CDR1 SGHAT, CDR2 FQNNGV. This CDR3 is 17 amino acids long. The ends lost 2 bases at V and 3 bases at J; junction bases unmatched: 11. In nucleotides, the CDR3 is TGTGCCAGCAGCTTACCAATCAAGGGGACAGGGTACTACGAGCAGTACTTC. It translates to CASSLPIKGTGYYEQYF. Variable domain in full (rest from reference TRBV11-2 and TRBJ2-7): EAGVAQSPRYKIIEKRQSVAFWCNPISGHATLYWYQQILGQGPKLLIQFQNNGVVDDSQLPKDRFSAERLKGVDSTLKIQPAKLEDSAVYLCASSLPIKGTGYYEQYFGPGTRLTVT.